These 10 T cell receptor beta chains came from one sample sequenced in a study of T-cell memory formation after mild COVID-19. TCRdb redid the calling of the 5' RACE reads with MiXCR, one entry per CDR3 protein. The sample contains hundreds of thousands of distinct CDR3 sequences, roughly an eighth of which appear only once. Input material: PBMCs or a T cell subset sorted from them (not recorded which). The receptors derive from a man aged 18 to 30 who had mild COVID-19 (a few samples of this study predate the infection). Cell type and time point are not known.

The chain is built from TRBV9 and TRBJ2-2; D unresolved. V gave up 0 bases and J gave up 6 bases, with 12 bases separating them. The CDR3 is made up of 15 amino acids. Germline V CDR1 and CDR2: SGDLS, YYNGEE. This CDR3 reads CASSVDVRPAGELFF. CDR3 DNA: TGTGCCAGCAGCGTAGACGTTAGACCAGCCGGGGAGCTGTTTTTT.

The chain combines TRBV6-2 or TRBV6-3 with TRBJ2-1, with a possible D match to TRBD2 (7 bases). CDR3 length: 13 residues. V was trimmed by 2 bases and J by 10 bases, leaving 12 bases between them. Germline values: CDR1 MNHEY, CDR2 SVGEGT. Here the CDR3 reads CASSYGRGVEQFF. CDR3 sequence (DNA): TGTGCCAGCAGTTACGGGAGGGGGGTCGAGCAGTTCTTC.

In the case of this clonotype: Given the absence of the conserved phenylalanine or tryptophan at the CDR3 end, a read error is likely. The limits of the CDR3 on the DNA are not certain, so only TCRdb's listed CDR3 is given. The chain combines TRBV7-2 with TRBJ2-4; the table assigns TRBD1, which was not confirmed against the DNA. CDR1 SGHTA and CDR2 FQGNSA come from the germline V gene. The CDR3 length equals 17 residues, ends included. The CDR3: CASSFLPGGLAKNIKYL.

This clonotype was recorded a few times. CDR3 nucleotide sequence: TGTGCCAGCAGCTTAGGAAGATTAGGGAATGGCTACACCTTC. The encoded protein is CASSLGRLGNGYTF. The chain links TRBV13 to TRBJ1-2, with no clear D. Trimming removed 0 bases from V and 6 bases from J, with 11 bases in between. CDR1 is PRHDT and CDR2 is FYEKMQ in the germline V gene (reference sequence). This CDR3 comprises 14 residues.

The chain uses TRBV7-9 and TRBJ1-1, with a possible D match to TRBD1 (5 bases). This CDR3 contains 15 residues. V dropped 1 base and J dropped 3 bases, with 12 bases sitting between them. Per germline, CDR1 SEHNR and CDR2 FQNEAQ (reference sequence). CDR3 sequence: CASSLGRGRDTEAFF. The CDR3 DNA sequence: TGTGCCAGCAGCTTAGGGCGGGGCCGGGACACTGAAGCTTTCTTT.

The chain joins TRBV2 to TRBJ2-7; TRBD1 is a possible D gene (6 bases). Per germline, CDR1 SNHLY and CDR2 FYNNEI. The CDR3 contains 13 residues. V was pared by 7 bases and J by 6 bases, with 16 bases between. The CDR3 loop reads CASTEQGLGEQYV. CDR3 coding DNA: TGTGCCAGCACAGAACAGGGATTGGGCGAGCAGTACGTC.

This sequence joins TRBV7-2 and TRBJ2-2; a possible D gene is TRBD1 (5 bases). The CDR3 is made up of 16 amino acids. CDR1 SGHTA and CDR2 FQGNSA come from the germline V gene. Trimming pared 5 bases from V and 5 bases from J, leaving 18 bases between. The chain's CDR3 is CASSRAVTGWTGELFF. The CDR3 region has the DNA TGTGCCAGCAGCCGAGCAGTAACAGGCTGGACCGGGGAGCTGTTTTTT.

Comments on this clonotype: The junction departs from germline at one end; a sequencing error may be responsible. The chain employs TRBV7-2 and TRBJ2-5; D unresolved. This CDR3 is 13 amino acids long. Germline V gives CDR1 SGHTA, CDR2 FQGNSA. CDR3 sequence (DNA): TGTTCCAGCAGCATTAGGGTCCAAGAGACCCAGTACTTC. Protein: CSSSIRVQETQYF.

The CDR3 is CSATPGQGVSDTQYF. The CDR3 DNA reads TGCAGTGCTACCCCGGGACAGGGGGTATCAGATACGCAGTATTTT. This sequence joins TRBV20-1 and TRBJ2-3; 11 bases align to TRBD1. The CDR3 length is 15 residues. The V gene's germline CDR1 is DFQATT and CDR2 SNEGSKA (reference sequence). V shed 4 bases and J 4 bases; nucleotides not matched to a gene: 7.

This clonotype was seen more than once but under ten times. The chain couples TRBV30 to TRBJ1-4; D is ambiguous. CDR3 length equals 14 residues. Germline CDR1 is GTSNPN and CDR2 is SVGIG (reference sequence). V lost 0 bases, J lost 4 bases, and 9 bases lay in between. CDR3 region: CAWSVMAFNEKLFF. CDR3 DNA: TGTGCCTGGAGTGTAATGGCTTTTAATGAAAAACTGTTTTTT.